Listed here are 30 T cell receptor beta chains from one sample, sequenced in a study of blood T cells in healthy people across ages. A second PCR of 7 to 11 cycles used a sample-barcoded 5' primer and a J-beta primer mix. Each CDR3 protein gets one entry after TCRdb re-called the 5' RACE reads with MiXCR. Of 540,000 or so distinct CDR3 sequences in the sample, 25% to 30% are singletons; the top ten hold around a sixth. Material: blood. The receptors here all came from a woman aged 70-85 years in good health.

This clonotype occurred a few times. This chain's CDR3 is CSAREVGRDGEKLFF. The CDR3 nucleotides read TGCAGTGCTAGAGAAGTAGGGCGGGATGGTGAAAAACTGTTTTTT. The chain uses TRBV20-1 and TRBJ1-4; D gene uncertain. The CDR3 totals 15 residues. Trimming shortened V by 0 bases and J by 7 bases, and 15 bases separated the two germline ends. The germline V gene has CDR1 DFQATT and CDR2 SNEGSKA (reference sequence).

The CDR3 DNA sequence: TGTGCCATCAGTATAGACAGCAATCAGCCCCAGCATTTT. Protein sequence: CAISIDSNQPQHF. V usage is TRBV10-3 and J usage is TRBJ1-5; D is ambiguous. The V gene lost 5 bases and the J gene lost 1 base, with 6 bases spanning the gap. CDR1 is ENHRY, CDR2 SYGVKD, per germline. The CDR3 sequence is 13 residues long.

This sequence joins TRBV29-1 and TRBJ2-1; 7 bases map to TRBD2. The assigned J gene may be wrong: the sequence end matches TRBJ2-7 better. Germline-derived CDR1 and CDR2 are SQVTM and ANQGSEA. This CDR3 is built from 12 residues. Here the CDR3 DNA reads TGCAGCGTTGTCCAGCGGGGCTACGAGCAGTACTTC. Translation gives CSVVQRGYEQYF.

V usage is TRBV19 and J usage is TRBJ2-7; D is possibly TRBD2 (5 bases). In germline, CDR1 is LNHDA, CDR2 SQIVND (reference sequence). Trimming shortened V by 0 bases and J by 4 bases, and 10 bases separated the two germline ends. This CDR3 has 14 residues. The CDR3 sequence: CASSIEFGGYEQYF. Written as DNA, the CDR3 is TGTGCCAGTAGTATAGAGTTCGGCGGGTACGAGCAGTACTTC. Full variable domain (missing parts from reference TRBV19 and TRBJ2-7): DGGITQSPKYLFRKEGQNVTLSCEQNLNHDAMYWYRQDPGQGLRLIYYSQIVNDFQKGDIAEGYSVSREKKESFPLTVTSAQKNPTAFYLCASSIEFGGYEQYFGPGTRLTVT.

This clonotype has more than one count but fewer than ten. The chain joins TRBV4-2 to TRBJ1-1; D may be TRBD1 (5 bases). This CDR3 contains 16 residues. Between the trimmed V and J ends, which lost 3 bases and 3 bases, there was a span of 17 bases. CDR1 is LGHNA and CDR2 is YNFKEQ in the germline V gene. The CDR3 sequence is CASSHLTGGADTEAFF. The CDR3 DNA reads TGTGCCAGCAGCCATCTCACGGGGGGAGCCGACACTGAAGCTTTCTTT.

The genes are TRBV27 and TRBJ2-5; 11 bases match TRBD2. J lost 1 base, V lost 6 bases, and 10 bases had no gene match. The CDR3 has 17 amino acids. Germline loops: CDR1 MNHEY, CDR2 SMNVEV (reference sequence). CDR3: CASRPRGTSGIQETQYF. The DNA for the CDR3 is TGTGCCAGCAGACCTAGGGGGACTAGCGGTATCCAAGAGACCCAGTACTTC.

This clonotype was detected only a few times. V and J are TRBV5-4 and TRBJ2-5; D gene uncertain. Germline V CDR1 and CDR2: SGHNT, YYREEE (reference sequence). With 1 base removed from V and 3 bases from J, the gap between germline ends came to 7 bases. This CDR3 has 13 amino acids. In DNA, the CDR3 is TGTGCCAGCAGCTTGACATATGAAGAGACCCAGTACTTC. The encoded protein is CASSLTYEETQYF.

The rearrangement joins TRBV6-1 to TRBJ1-3; D uncertain. CDR1 is MNHNS, CDR2 SASEGT, per germline. V was cut by 10 bases and J by 1 base, with 11 bases left in between. The CDR3 has 13 amino acids. Written as DNA, the CDR3 is TGTGCCAACAATCAGAGATCTGGAAACACCATATATTTT. This encodes CANNQRSGNTIYF.

This sequence joins TRBV20-1 and TRBJ1-4; D is unclear. The germline CDR1 and CDR2 sequences are DFQATT and SNEGSKA (reference sequence). This CDR3 has 12 residues. Trimming left V 2 bases short and J 7 bases short, with 8 bases between. CDR3 sequence: CSARRNPEKLFF. The CDR3 DNA reads TGCAGTGCTAGAAGAAATCCTGAAAAACTGTTTTTT.

Worth noting for this clonotype: One junction end disagrees with the germline gene, perhaps due to a read error. The genes are TRBV6-2 or TRBV6-3 and TRBJ2-5, with D perhaps matching TRBD1 (5 bases). The germline V gene has CDR1 MNHEY and CDR2 SVGEGT. This CDR3 is 17 amino acids long. CDR3 nucleotides: TGTGCCAGCAGTTACTCGACAGATAGGACCTGGGAAGAGACCCAGTGCTTC. The encoded protein is CASSYSTDRTWEETQCF.

Only a few counts were recorded for this clonotype. This sequence joins TRBV10-3 and TRBJ1-4; D is unresolved. This CDR3 region has 14 residues. V lost 4 bases and J lost 1, with 7 bases in between. The germline V gene encodes CDR1 ENHRY and CDR2 SYGVKD. The CDR3 reads CAISGTETNEKLFF. The CDR3, as DNA: TGTGCCATCAGTGGGACGGAAACTAATGAAAAACTGTTTTTT.

Comments on this clonotype: The germline gene is not matched at one end of the junction; a read error may be the cause. This chain uses TRBV5-1 with TRBJ1-5; D may be TRBD1 (6 bases). The V gene's germline CDR1 is SGHRS and CDR2 YFSETQ. CDR3 length equals 15 residues. The CDR3 protein is CAGSSLGHISDPQHF. In nucleotides, the CDR3 is TGCGCCGGCAGCTCTCTGGGACACATCAGCGATCCCCAGCATTTT.

The rearrangement joins TRBV11-2 to TRBJ1-4; D gene uncertain. Germline loops: CDR1 SGHAT, CDR2 FQNNGV. The CDR3 is 14 amino acids. V lost 0 bases and J lost 8, with 10 bases in between. The CDR3 protein is CASSLDLKGEKLFF. In nucleotides, the CDR3 is TGTGCCAGCAGCTTAGATCTAAAAGGGGAAAAACTGTTTTTT. Full variable domain (missing parts from reference TRBV11-2 and TRBJ1-4): EAGVAQSPRYKIIEKRQSVAFWCNPISGHATLYWYQQILGQGPKLLIQFQNNGVVDDSQLPKDRFSAERLKGVDSTLKIQPAKLEDSAVYLCASSLDLKGEKLFFGSGTQLSVL.

The chain is built from TRBV10-3 and TRBJ2-7; 9 bases map to TRBD2. The CDR3 has 15 residues. Losses at the gene ends were 5 bases for V and 5 bases for J; bases not matched to a gene: 10. Germline V gives CDR1 ENHRY, CDR2 SYGVKD. The CDR3: CAISSAGGEPHEQYF. CDR3 bases: TGTGCCATCAGTTCAGCGGGGGGAGAGCCCCACGAGCAGTACTTC.

There are a few counts of this clonotype. J is TRBJ1-1 and V is TRBV6-2 or TRBV6-3, with TRBD1 identical over 7 bases. V lost 7 bases to trimming and J lost 2 bases; unmatched junction nucleotides: 7. Germline V lookup: CDR1 MNHEY, CDR2 SVGEGT. The CDR3 length is 14 residues. CDR3 protein: CASTHDRANTEAFF. Written as DNA, the CDR3 is TGTGCCAGCACCCATGACAGGGCCAACACTGAAGCTTTCTTT.

The rearrangement uses TRBV20-1 and TRBJ1-2; no reliable D call. This CDR3 spans 13 amino acids. CDR1 is DFQATT, CDR2 SNEGSKA, per germline (reference sequence). Between the trimmed V and J ends, which lost 3 bases and 6 bases, there was a span of 14 bases. The DNA of the CDR3 is TGCAGTGCTAGGAATATAGGGAGTCATGGCTACACCTTC. It encodes CSARNIGSHGYTF.

This clonotype showed up just a few times. This rearrangement joins TRBV7-2 to TRBJ1-1; a weak D match, TRBD1 (5 bases). The V and J ends lost 0 bases and 8 bases respectively, with 10 bases between them. Germline V gene data show CDR1 as SGHTA and CDR2 as FQGNSA. The CDR3 covers 13 residues. CDR3 loop: CASSLARQGEAFF. The CDR3 coding sequence is TGTGCCAGCAGCTTAGCTCGTCAGGGCGAAGCTTTCTTT.

This chain links TRBV4-3 with TRBJ2-5; D unresolved. The CDR3 consists of 14 residues. V was pared by 0 bases and J by 5 bases, with 10 bases between. Germline values: CDR1 LGHNA, CDR2 YSLEER. The CDR3 here is CASSQESVAETQYF. CDR3 DNA: TGCGCCAGCAGCCAAGAAAGTGTGGCGGAGACCCAGTACTTC.

The chain couples TRBV28 to TRBJ1-2; tentatively, D is TRBD1 (6 bases). With 5 bases removed from V and 2 bases from J, the gap between germline ends came to 21 bases. This CDR3 comprises 17 residues. Germline V gives CDR1 MDHEN, CDR2 SYDVKM. CDR3: CASSPGGLGAGNYGYTF. As DNA, the CDR3 is TGTGCCAGCAGTCCCGGTGGCTTGGGGGCAGGAAACTATGGCTACACCTTC.

The J gene is TRBJ2-7, the V gene TRBV7-9; D call uncertain. The germline V gene encodes CDR1 SEHNR and CDR2 FQNEAQ (reference sequence). The V end lost 4 bases, the J end lost 7 bases, and 20 bases lay between the germline ends. This CDR3 has 15 amino acids. The DNA of the CDR3 is TGTGCCAGCAGCTCCTTATTGTCCCTCTCCTTAGAGCAGTACTTC. Its translation is CASSSLLSLSLEQYF.

The genes are TRBV20-1 and TRBJ1-5; D remains ambiguous. The CDR3 covers 13 residues. V shed 0 bases and J shed 2 bases, with 5 bases lying between them. The germline CDR1 and CDR2 sequences are DFQATT and SNEGSKA (reference sequence). DNA of the CDR3: TGCAGTGCTAGAGAACGAGGCAATCAGCCCCAGCATTTT. The encoded protein is CSARERGNQPQHF.

This clonotype was seen more than once but under ten times. V and J are TRBV2 and TRBJ2-1; D unclear. The CDR3 contains 15 residues. Germline loops: CDR1 SNHLY, CDR2 FYNNEI. V gave up 6 bases and J gave up 0 bases, with 12 bases separating them. DNA for the CDR3: TGTGCCAGCAGCGCTCAGGTGGGCTCCTACAATGAGCAGTTCTTC. Its protein product is CASSAQVGSYNEQFF.

This clonotype appeared a few times. The chain has TRBV7-9 and TRBJ1-3; no definite D call. V shed 3 bases and J shed 1 base, with 7 bases lying between them. Germline assignment: CDR1 SEHNR and CDR2 FQNEAQ (reference sequence). The CDR3 spans 14 residues. As DNA, the CDR3 is TGTGCCAGCAGCTTCCGGGAATCTGGAAACACCATATATTTT. Its protein is CASSFRESGNTIYF.

This chain connects TRBV6-5 to TRBJ2-5; D perhaps matches TRBD1 (6 bases). TRBJ2-7 matches the DNA end more closely, so the J call is doubtful. The germline V gene has CDR1 MNHEY and CDR2 SVGAGI. The length of the CDR3 is 15 residues. CDR3 in amino acids: CASSSTGPNSYEQYF. The CDR3 bases are TGTGCCAGCAGTAGCACAGGGCCGAATTCCTACGAGCAGTACTTC.

This chain uses TRBV19 with TRBJ2-1; no definite D call. CDR1 and CDR2 (germline): LNHDA, SQIVND (reference sequence). V lost 5 bases and J 3 bases, leaving 8 bases between the germline ends. The CDR3 consists of 13 residues. CDR3 region: CASSWSNYNEQFF. In nucleotides, the CDR3 is TGTGCCAGTAGTTGGTCTAACTACAATGAGCAGTTCTTC.

The chain is built from TRBV6-4 and TRBJ1-2, with D possibly TRBD1 on 5 matching bases. This CDR3 has 14 amino acids. V was trimmed by 2 bases and J by 8 bases, leaving 15 bases between them. Germline-derived CDR1 and CDR2 are MRHNA and SNTAGT. In nucleotides, the CDR3 is TGTGCCAGCAGTGACCGAGGGGAGGGGTACGGCTACACCTTC. It is translated as CASSDRGEGYGYTF.

This clonotype has just a few counts. A junction end diverges from the germline sequence, so it may reflect a read error. The chain employs TRBV11-3 and TRBJ2-7; possible D gene TRBD1, 6 bases. Germline V CDR1 and CDR2: SGHNT, YENEEA. This CDR3 has 15 amino acids. The CDR3 nucleotides read TGTACCAGCAGCCCCGGGGCCAGGGGAATCTACGAGCAGTACTTC. Protein: CTSSPGARGIYEQYF.

This clonotype was seen more than once but under ten times. The rearrangement uses TRBV5-1 and TRBJ2-1; D remains unclear. Germline-derived CDR1 and CDR2 are SGHRS and YFSETQ. CDR3 size: 11 residues. V lost 4 bases to trimming and J lost 5 bases, with 4 bases between them. In nucleotides, the CDR3 is TGCGCCAGCAGCGAGAACAATGAGCAGTTCTTC. Its translation is CASSENNEQFF. Full variable domain (outside the CDR3, taken from reference TRBV5-1 and TRBJ2-1): KAGVTQTPRYLIKTRGQQVTLSCSPISGHRSVSWYQQTPGQGLQFLFEYFSETQRNKGNFPGRFSGRQFSNSRSEMNVSTLELGDSALYLCASSENNEQFFGPGTRLTVL.

V is TRBV7-2 and J is TRBJ2-4; no firm D call. CDR3 length: 16 amino acids. Trimming stripped 1 base from V and 0 bases from J, with 10 bases between. Germline CDR1 SGHTA, CDR2 FQGNSA. In DNA form, the CDR3 reads TGTGCCAGCAGCTTAGTAGGCACGCTAGCCAAAAACATTCAGTACTTC. This encodes CASSLVGTLAKNIQYF.

CDR3 bases: TGCAGTGCAAACAGGGGGCCGAGCACAGATACGCAGTATTTT. It translates to CSANRGPSTDTQYF. The V call is TRBV20-1, the J call TRBJ2-3; TRBD1 matches 9 bases. This CDR3 has 14 residues. Trimming removed 6 bases from V and 0 bases from J; junction bases left unmatched: 4. The germline CDR1 and CDR2 sequences are DFQATT and SNEGSKA (reference sequence).